This T cell receptor beta chain was identified in a study of blood T cell repertoires in COVID-19. Study-wide background: The United States, Italy and Spain provided the acute and convalescent COVID-19 samples.

In the case of this clone: A read error may account for a junction end that differs from germline.

Participant-given clinical history determined each cohort assignment. Methods used by the authors: Estimation of nucleated cell counts relied on the amplification of reference gene primers. TCRdb's copy holds only in-frame clones and misses some; the assay was immunoSEQ multiplex PCR. V, J and clone size are taken as reported in that table, and D and trimming were inferred from the DNA itself. There are roughly 280,000 clones in the sample; more than 80% occur only once, and approximately 4% lies in the top ten. The sequencing sample was made of PBMCs or T cells enriched from blood (not recorded which). The clonotype comes from a woman aged 25 to 39 with acute COVID-19.

CDR3 nucleotides: TGTGCTAGCAGCTTATCCCGGGGTTCTAGTGAAAAACTGTTTTTT. Amino acid sequence: CASSLSRGSSEKLFF. The rearrangement links TRBV7-6 to TRBJ1-4; no reliable D call. Germline CDR1 and CDR2: SGHVS and FNYEAQ. The CDR3 loop spans 15 amino acids. The full variable domain, rest sourced from reference TRBV7-6 and TRBJ1-4, is GAGVSQSPRYKVTKRGQDVALRCDPISGHVSLYWYRQALGQGPEFLTYFNYEAQQDKSGLPNDRFSAERPEGSISTLTIQRTEQRDSAMYRCASSLSRGSSEKLFFGSGTQLSVL.